This T cell receptor beta chain was captured in a study of blood T cell repertoires in COVID-19. Method: immunoSEQ multiplex PCR; TCRdb's copy keeps in-frame clones and lacks some. The data hold 300,000 or so clones, with 89% observed a single time. This sequence was found in a young man who had recovered from COVID-19. Sequencing used peripheral blood.

CDR3 DNA: TGTGCCAGCAGCTCCAAGCGGGAGGGGGCGGAGACCCAGTACTTC. Amino acid sequence: CASSSKREGAETQYF. This rearrangement joins TRBV7-6 to TRBJ2-5; 10 nucleotides agree with TRBD2. This CDR3 has 15 residues. V lost 4 bases and J lost 5; bases outside the gene matches: 7. Germline V gene lookup returns CDR1 SGHVS and CDR2 FNYEAQ.